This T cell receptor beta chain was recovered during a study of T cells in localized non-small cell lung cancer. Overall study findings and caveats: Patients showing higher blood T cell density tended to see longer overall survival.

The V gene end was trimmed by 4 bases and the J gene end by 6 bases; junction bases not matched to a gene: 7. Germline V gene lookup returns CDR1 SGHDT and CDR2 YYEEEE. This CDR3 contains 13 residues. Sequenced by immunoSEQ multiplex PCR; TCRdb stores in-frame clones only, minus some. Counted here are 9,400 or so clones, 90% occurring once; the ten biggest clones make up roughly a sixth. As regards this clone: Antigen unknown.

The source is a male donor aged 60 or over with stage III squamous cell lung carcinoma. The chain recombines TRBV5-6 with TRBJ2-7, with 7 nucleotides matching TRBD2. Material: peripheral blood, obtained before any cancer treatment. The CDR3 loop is CASSHPGRSEQYF. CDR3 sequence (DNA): TGTGCCAGCAGCCATCCCGGGAGGTCCGAGCAGTACTTC.